A single sample gave rise to the 11 T cell receptor beta chains below, sequenced in a study of vaccination effects on CD4 cells after COVID-19. Expansion of antigen-specific CD4+ T cells with viral peptide pools was carried out by the ViraFEST assay before sequencing. With more than 9 days of culture completed, CD4+ T cells were isolated. As their vaccination, participants received two doses of either BNT162b2 or mRNA-1273. Antigens for these TCRs are unknown. TCRdb keeps only in-frame clones here, not all; method: immunoSEQ multiplex PCR. The repertoire holds roughly 71,000 clones, with roughly four fifths as singletons. This material consisted of CD4+ T cells from PBMCs cultured with HCoV-229E spike peptides, taken after COVID-19 vaccination. The receptors were gathered from a human donor who received a COVID-19 vaccine.

The V gene is TRBV7-3, the J gene TRBJ1-1; D unresolved. The germline gives CDR1 SGHTA, CDR2 FQGTGA. The V end was cut by 0 bases, the J end by 2 bases, with 10 bases between. The CDR3 is 15 amino acids. CDR3 sequence reads: CASSLTRAVNTEAFF. DNA of the CDR3: TGTGCCAGCAGCTTAACCCGTGCAGTTAACACTGAAGCTTTCTTT.

The DNA for the CDR3 is TGTGCCAGCAGTCGCGCGGGGTCCCCTGGAAACACCATATATTTT. Translated: CASSRAGSPGNTIYF. This sequence joins TRBV28 and TRBJ1-3; no clear D. The CDR3 is 15 residues long. The germline V and J ends were trimmed by 5 bases and 2 bases, with 13 bases remaining between them. Germline lookup yields CDR1 MDHEN and CDR2 SYDVKM.

This clone came up a few times. V is TRBV7-9 and J is TRBJ1-6; D gene ambiguous. With 1 base removed from V and 11 bases from J, the gap between germline ends came to 6 bases. This CDR3 is 12 amino acids long. Germline CDR1 SEHNR, CDR2 FQNEAQ (reference sequence). The CDR3 protein is CASSLGPAPLHF. CDR3 DNA: TGTGCCAGCAGCTTAGGTCCGGCACCCCTCCACTTT.

The V gene is TRBV5-1, the J gene TRBJ2-5; D is undetermined. CDR3 length equals 12 residues. Deletions cut 0 bases from V and 5 bases from J, with 5 bases between. Germline CDR1 and CDR2: SGHRS and YFSETQ. The CDR3 DNA reads as TGCGCCAGCAGCTTGGATAGGGAGACCCAGTACTTC. This gives the protein CASSLDRETQYF.

The gene calls are TRBV7-6 and TRBJ2-5; D is possibly TRBD1 (6 bases). V shed 5 bases and J shed 1 base, with 11 bases lying between them. This CDR3 has 14 residues. Germline V gene sequence: CDR1 SGHVS, CDR2 FNYEAQ. The CDR3 spells CASSRDIVQETQYF. Written as DNA, the CDR3 is TGTGCCAGCAGCCGGGACATCGTCCAAGAGACCCAGTACTTC.

This clone was counted only a few times. The chain couples TRBV6-1 to TRBJ2-7; D possibly corresponds to TRBD1 (6 bases). V was shortened by 2 bases and J by 3 bases, with 11 bases between the two germline ends. Looked up from germline, CDR1 is MNHNS and CDR2 is SASEGT. The CDR3 runs 14 residues. The CDR3 DNA sequence: TGTGCCAGCAGTGAAATCGGGACAAGCTACGAGCAGTACGTC. Encoded protein: CASSEIGTSYEQYV.

V gene TRBV4-2 combines with J gene TRBJ2-1; D is perhaps TRBD1 or TRBD2 (5 bases each). The ends were cut back, 0 bases at V and 0 bases at J, with 18 bases in the middle. This CDR3 contains 19 residues. Germline CDR1 LGHNA, CDR2 YNFKEQ. Here the CDR3 reads CASSQDNEIGESSYNEQFF. The DNA of the CDR3 is TGTGCCAGCAGCCAAGATAATGAAATAGGGGAGAGCTCCTACAATGAGCAGTTCTTC.

This chain links TRBV30 with TRBJ1-2; the D is unclear. The CDR3 totals 12 residues. The V and J ends lost 0 bases and 4 bases respectively, with 6 bases between them. Germline V lookup: CDR1 GTSNPN, CDR2 SVGIG (reference sequence). For the CDR3, the DNA is TGTGCCTGGAGTGTGACCGCCTATGGCTACACCTTC. Residues: CAWSVTAYGYTF.

V is TRBV2 and J is TRBJ2-7; D unresolved. Germline CDR1 SNHLY, CDR2 FYNNEI. The CDR3 covers 14 residues. V was clipped by 5 bases and J by 0 bases, with 11 bases between them. CDR3 protein: CASSRSPSSYEQYV. In nucleotides, the CDR3 is TGTGCCAGCAGTCGAAGCCCGAGCTCCTACGAGCAGTACGTC.

This chain links TRBV4-1 with TRBJ1-1; D is possibly TRBD1 (6 bases). The CDR3 runs 15 residues. The V gene lost 1 base and the J gene lost 3 bases, with 12 bases spanning the gap. Looked up from germline, CDR1 is MGHRA and CDR2 is YSYEKL. The CDR3 sequence is CASSQVRGRDTEAFF. Written as DNA, the CDR3 is TGCGCCAGCAGCCAAGTCCGGGGGCGGGACACTGAAGCTTTCTTT.

This chain joins TRBV24-1 and TRBJ2-1; 7 nucleotides align to TRBD2. The germline CDR1 and CDR2 sequences are KGHDR and SFDVKD. The CDR3 is 17 amino acids. V lost 3 bases, J lost 0 bases, and 7 bases stayed unmatched. CDR3 DNA sequence: TGTGCCACCAGTGATGCCGCGGGGGTCTTCTCCTACAATGAGCAGTTCTTC. The encoded protein is CATSDAAGVFSYNEQFF.